This TCR beta chain comes out of a study of T cell responses to AZD1222 COVID-19 vaccine. As for this clone: The antigen remains undetermined.

The CDR3 has 14 amino acids. Between the trimmed V and J ends, which lost 4 bases and 1 base, there was a span of 9 bases. Germline CDR1 and CDR2: LNHDA and SQIVND (reference sequence). Clones were read by immunoSEQ multiplex PCR, and TCRdb kept only the in-frame ones, dropping some. The sample contains some 97,000 clones, 80% to 90% of which appear only once. Study-wide points: Without day 14 samples, only post-peak T cell repertoires were studied. Clonal diversity was possibly underestimated, and white British individuals and females predominated among donors.

Source: peripheral blood, taken on day 0 of MenACWY control vaccination. The chain carries TRBV19 and TRBJ2-3, with D perhaps assigned TRBD1 or TRBD2 (6 bases each). The TCR sequence derives from an adult in good health. CDR3 region: CASSNRGRTDTQYF. In DNA, the CDR3 is TGTGCCAGTAGTAACCGGGGGCGCACAGATACGCAGTATTTT.